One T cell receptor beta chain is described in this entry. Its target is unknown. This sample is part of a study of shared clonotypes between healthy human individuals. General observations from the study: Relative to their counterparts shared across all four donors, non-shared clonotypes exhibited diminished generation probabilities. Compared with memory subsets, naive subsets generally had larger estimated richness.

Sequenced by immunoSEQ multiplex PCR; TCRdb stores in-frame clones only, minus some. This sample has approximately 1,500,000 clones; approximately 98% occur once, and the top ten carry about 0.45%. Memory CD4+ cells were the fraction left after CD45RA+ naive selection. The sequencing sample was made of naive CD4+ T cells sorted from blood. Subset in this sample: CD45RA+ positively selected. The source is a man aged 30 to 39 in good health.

DNA of the CDR3: TGTGCCACAACCGCTGGGGCCAACGTCCTGACTTTC. Protein sequence: CATTAGANVLTF. The chain links TRBV13 to TRBJ2-6; no firm D call. The CDR3 has 12 amino acids. V dropped 10 bases and J dropped 2 bases, with 6 bases sitting between them. Germline values: CDR1 PRHDT, CDR2 FYEKMQ (reference sequence).